What follows describes a single T cell receptor (beta chain). The target antigen is unknown. TCRdb's table, derived via immunoSEQ multiplex PCR, lists solely in-frame clones and lacks some. This table has 25,000 to 40,000 clones, roughly 77% appearing once. These data are taken from a study of a mutant IDH1 vaccine in newly diagnosed glioma. CDR1 is SGHNT, CDR2 YYREEE, per germline (reference sequence). The CDR3 sequence is 16 residues long. The junction had 8 bases not matched to a gene; V was cut back by 6 bases and J by 1 base. This sample's time point: week 35, safety follow-up. The content of each vaccine dose was 300 ug of mutant IDH1 20-mer peptide, and topical imiquimod accompanied it.

This receptor was identified in a man aged 25-45 years with glioma. The genes are TRBV5-4 and TRBJ1-1, with 11 bases matching TRBD1. The sample here was PBMCs, taken from a glioma patient whose treatment included an IDH1 peptide vaccine. CDR3 protein: CASTRDRGTENTEAFF. The DNA of the CDR3 is TGTGCCAGCACCCGGGACAGGGGGACGGAGAACACTGAAGCTTTCTTT.